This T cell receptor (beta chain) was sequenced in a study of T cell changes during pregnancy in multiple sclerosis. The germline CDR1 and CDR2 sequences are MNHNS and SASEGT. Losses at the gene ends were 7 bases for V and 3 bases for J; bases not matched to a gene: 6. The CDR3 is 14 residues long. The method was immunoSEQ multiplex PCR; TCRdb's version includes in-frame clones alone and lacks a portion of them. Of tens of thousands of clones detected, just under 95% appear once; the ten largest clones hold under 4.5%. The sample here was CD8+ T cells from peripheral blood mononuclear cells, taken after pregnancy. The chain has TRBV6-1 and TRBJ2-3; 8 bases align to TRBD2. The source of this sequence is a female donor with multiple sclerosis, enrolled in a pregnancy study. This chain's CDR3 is CASNWGGGTDTQYF. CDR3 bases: TGTGCCAGCAACTGGGGCGGGGGGACAGATACGCAGTATTTT.